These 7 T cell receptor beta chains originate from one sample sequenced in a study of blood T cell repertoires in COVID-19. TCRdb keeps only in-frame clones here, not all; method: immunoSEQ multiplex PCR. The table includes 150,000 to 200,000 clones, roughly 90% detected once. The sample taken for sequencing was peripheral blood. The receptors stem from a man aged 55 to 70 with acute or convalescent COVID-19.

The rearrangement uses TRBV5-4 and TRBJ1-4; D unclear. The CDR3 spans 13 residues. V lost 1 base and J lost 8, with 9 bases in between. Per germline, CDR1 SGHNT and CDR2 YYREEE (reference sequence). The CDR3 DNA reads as TGTGCCAGCAGCTTGCCTTCCGGGGAAAAACTGTTTTTT. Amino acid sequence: CASSLPSGEKLFF.

CDR3: CASSTGEGAGNTEAFF. CDR3 DNA sequence: TGTGCCAGCAGTACTGGTGAGGGGGCCGGGAACACTGAAGCTTTCTTT. The rearrangement uses TRBV28 and TRBJ1-1; 7 nucleotides align to TRBD1. Trimming at V came to 5 bases and at J to 1 base, leaving 10 bases not matched to a gene. Germline-derived CDR1 and CDR2 are MDHEN and SYDVKM. CDR3 length: 16 amino acids.

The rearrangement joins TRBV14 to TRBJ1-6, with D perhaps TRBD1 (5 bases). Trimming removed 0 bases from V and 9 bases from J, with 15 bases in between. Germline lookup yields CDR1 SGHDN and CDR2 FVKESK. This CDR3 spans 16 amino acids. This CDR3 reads CASSQERTTFFSPLHF. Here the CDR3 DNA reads TGTGCCAGCAGCCAAGAAAGGACAACTTTTTTTTCACCCCTCCACTTT.

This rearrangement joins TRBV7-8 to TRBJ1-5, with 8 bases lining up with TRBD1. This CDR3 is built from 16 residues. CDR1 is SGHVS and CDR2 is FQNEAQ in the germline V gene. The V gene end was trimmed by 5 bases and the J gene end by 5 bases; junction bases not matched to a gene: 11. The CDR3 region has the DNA TGTGCCAGCAGCCCATCCGCCGACAGGGGCCATCAGCCCCAGCATTTT. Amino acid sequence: CASSPSADRGHQPQHF.

DNA of the CDR3: TGTGCCAGCAGCAGGATAGCGGCTAACACCGGGGAGCTGTTTTTT. It yields the protein CASSRIAANTGELFF. The gene calls are TRBV9 and TRBJ2-2, with a tentative D call TRBD2 (6 bases). Germline assignment: CDR1 SGDLS and CDR2 YYNGEE. The CDR3 length is 15 residues. Trimming took off 4 bases at V and 2 bases at J, with 12 bases between the two ends.

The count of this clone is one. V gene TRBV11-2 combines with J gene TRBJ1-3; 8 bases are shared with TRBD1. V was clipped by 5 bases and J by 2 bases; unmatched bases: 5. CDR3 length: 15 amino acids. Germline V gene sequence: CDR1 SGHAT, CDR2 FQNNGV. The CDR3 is CASSRTGSTGNTIYF. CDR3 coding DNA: TGTGCCAGCAGCCGGACAGGGTCGACTGGAAACACCATATATTTT.

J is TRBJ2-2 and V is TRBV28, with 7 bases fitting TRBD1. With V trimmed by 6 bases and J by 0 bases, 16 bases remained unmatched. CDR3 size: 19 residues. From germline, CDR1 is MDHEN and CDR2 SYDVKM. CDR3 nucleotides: TGTGCCAGCAGGAAAAGGCCCCTGACAGGGAATCCGAACACCGGGGAGCTGTTTTTT. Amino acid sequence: CASRKRPLTGNPNTGELFF.